These 2 T cell receptor beta chains originate from one sample sequenced in a study of blood T cell repertoires in COVID-19. This table comes from immunoSEQ multiplex PCR, and its TCRdb copy is limited to in-frame clones, with some not included. The sample has around 150,000 clones, roughly nine tenths seen once. Sequences were obtained from peripheral blood. The receptors originated from a human donor in a cohort sampled during active COVID-19.

DNA of the CDR3: TGTGCCAGCAGCTTGGTAGTCCTAGCGGGGGAAACAGATACGCAGTATTTT. Translating gives CASSLVVLAGETDTQYF. V gene TRBV5-5 combines with J gene TRBJ2-3; 10 bases are shared with TRBD2. In germline, CDR1 is SGHKS, CDR2 YYEKEE (reference sequence). V lost 0 bases to trimming and J lost 3 bases; unmatched junction nucleotides: 7. The CDR3 has 17 amino acids.

The J gene is TRBJ2-1, the V gene TRBV24-1, with a possible D match to TRBD2 (6 bases). The germline gives CDR1 KGHDR, CDR2 SFDVKD. This CDR3 region has 14 residues. The ends were cut back, 2 bases at V and 10 bases at J, with 14 bases in the middle. The CDR3 loop reads CATSDWRLGGEQFF. Written as DNA, the CDR3 is TGTGCCACCAGTGATTGGAGACTAGGTGGGGAGCAGTTCTTC.